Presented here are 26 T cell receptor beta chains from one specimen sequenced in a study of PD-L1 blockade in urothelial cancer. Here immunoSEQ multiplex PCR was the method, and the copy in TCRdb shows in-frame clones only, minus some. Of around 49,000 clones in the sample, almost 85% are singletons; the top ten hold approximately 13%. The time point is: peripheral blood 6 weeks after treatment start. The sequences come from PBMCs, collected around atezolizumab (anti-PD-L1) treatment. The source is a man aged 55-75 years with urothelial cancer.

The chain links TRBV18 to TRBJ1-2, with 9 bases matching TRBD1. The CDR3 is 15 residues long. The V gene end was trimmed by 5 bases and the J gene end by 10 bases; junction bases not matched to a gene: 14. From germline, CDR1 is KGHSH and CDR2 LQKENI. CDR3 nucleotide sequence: TGTGCCAGCTCATCCATGGCGGGACAGGGTACCCCCTACACCTTC. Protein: CASSSMAGQGTPYTF. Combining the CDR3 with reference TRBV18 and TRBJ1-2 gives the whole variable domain NAGVMQNPRHLVRRRGQEARLRCSPMKGHSHVYWYRQLPEEGLKFMVYLQKENIIDESGMPKERFSAEFPKEGPSILRIQQVVRGDSAAYFCASSSMAGQGTPYTFGSGTRLTVV.

In nucleotides, the CDR3 is TGTGCCAGCAGTGATGCCAGCTCCTACGAGCAGTACTTC. Its translation: CASSDASSYEQYF. V gene TRBV6-4 combines with J gene TRBJ2-7; D is unresolved. The germline V gene has CDR1 MRHNA and CDR2 SNTAGT. The CDR3 runs 13 residues. Trimming took 3 bases from V and 0 from J, leaving 6 bases between them.

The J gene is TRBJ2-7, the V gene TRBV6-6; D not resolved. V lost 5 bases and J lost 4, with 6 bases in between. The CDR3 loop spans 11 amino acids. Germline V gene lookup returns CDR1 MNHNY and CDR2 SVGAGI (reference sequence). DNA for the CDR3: TGTGCCAGCAGTCCGGAGTACGAGCAGTACTTC. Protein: CASSPEYEQYF.

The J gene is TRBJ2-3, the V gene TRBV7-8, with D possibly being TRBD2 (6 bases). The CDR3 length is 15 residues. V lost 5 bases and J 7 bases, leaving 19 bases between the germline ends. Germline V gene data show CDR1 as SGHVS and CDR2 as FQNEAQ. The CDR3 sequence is CASSPPGVGGNTQYF. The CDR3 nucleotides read TGTGCCAGCAGCCCCCCCGGGGTTGGGGGGAATACGCAGTATTTT.

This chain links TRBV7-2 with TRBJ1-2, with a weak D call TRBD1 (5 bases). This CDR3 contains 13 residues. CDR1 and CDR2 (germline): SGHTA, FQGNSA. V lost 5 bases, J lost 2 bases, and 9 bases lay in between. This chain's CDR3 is CASSNDRNYGYTF. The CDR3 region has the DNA TGTGCCAGCAGCAACGACAGAAACTATGGCTACACCTTC.

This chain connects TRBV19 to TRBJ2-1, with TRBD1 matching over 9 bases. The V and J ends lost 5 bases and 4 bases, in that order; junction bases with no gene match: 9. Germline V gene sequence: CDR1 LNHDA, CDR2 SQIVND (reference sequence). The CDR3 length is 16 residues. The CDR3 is CASSRTQGAGYNEQFF. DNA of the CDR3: TGTGCCAGTAGTCGTACACAGGGGGCAGGATACAATGAGCAGTTCTTC.

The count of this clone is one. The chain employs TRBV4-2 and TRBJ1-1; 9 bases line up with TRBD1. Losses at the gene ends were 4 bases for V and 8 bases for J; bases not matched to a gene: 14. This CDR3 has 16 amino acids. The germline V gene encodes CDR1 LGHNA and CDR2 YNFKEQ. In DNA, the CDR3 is TGTGCCAGCAGCCCCGGACAGGGGAACTTCCCCGCCGAAGCTTTCTTT. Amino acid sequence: CASSPGQGNFPAEAFF.

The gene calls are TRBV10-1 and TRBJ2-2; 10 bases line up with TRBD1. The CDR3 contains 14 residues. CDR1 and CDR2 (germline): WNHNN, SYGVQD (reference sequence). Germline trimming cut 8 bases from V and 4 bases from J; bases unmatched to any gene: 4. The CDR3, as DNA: TGCGCCAGCGCCGGACAGGGGGTCACCGGGGAGCTGTTTTTT. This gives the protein CASAGQGVTGELFF.

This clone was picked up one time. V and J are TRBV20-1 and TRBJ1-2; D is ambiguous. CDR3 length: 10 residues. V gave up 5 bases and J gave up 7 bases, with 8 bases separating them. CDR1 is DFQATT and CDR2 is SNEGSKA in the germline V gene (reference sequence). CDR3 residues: CSAPRGGYTF. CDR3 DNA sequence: TGCAGTGCTCCTCGGGGTGGCTACACCTTC.

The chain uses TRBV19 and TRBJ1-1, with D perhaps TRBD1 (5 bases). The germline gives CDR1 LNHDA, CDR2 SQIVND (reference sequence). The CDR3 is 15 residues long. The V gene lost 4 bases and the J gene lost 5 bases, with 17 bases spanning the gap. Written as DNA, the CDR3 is TGTGCCAGTAGTACCTCCCCGGGGGGTCGTACTGAAGCTTTCTTT. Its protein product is CASSTSPGGRTEAFF.

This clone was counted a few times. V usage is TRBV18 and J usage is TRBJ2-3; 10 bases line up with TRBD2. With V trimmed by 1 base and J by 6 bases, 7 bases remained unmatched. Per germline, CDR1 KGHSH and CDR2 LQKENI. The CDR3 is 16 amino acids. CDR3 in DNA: TGTGCCAGCTCACCACAAAGCGGGAGGGCCGCGGATACGCAGTATTTT. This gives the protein CASSPQSGRAADTQYF.

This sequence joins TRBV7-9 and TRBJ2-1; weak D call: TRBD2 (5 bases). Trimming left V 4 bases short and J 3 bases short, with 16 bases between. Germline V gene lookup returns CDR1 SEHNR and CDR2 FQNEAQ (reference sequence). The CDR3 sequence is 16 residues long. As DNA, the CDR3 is TGTGCCAGCAGCTCTCCCGTAGCGTCTGTCTACAATGAGCAGTTCTTC. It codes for CASSSPVASVYNEQFF.

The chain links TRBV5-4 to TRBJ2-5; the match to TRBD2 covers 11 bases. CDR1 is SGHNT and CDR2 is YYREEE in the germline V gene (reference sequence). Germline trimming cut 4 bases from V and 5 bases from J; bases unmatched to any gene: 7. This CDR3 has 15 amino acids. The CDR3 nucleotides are TGTGCCAGCAGCAACCCTAGCGGGGGGATGGAGACCCAGTACTTC. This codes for CASSNPSGGMETQYF.

The CDR3 is CASSLANIQYF. CDR3 nucleotides: TGTGCCAGCAGCTTGGCAAACATTCAGTACTTC. V is TRBV7-2 and J is TRBJ2-4, with D unclear. Germline CDR1 and CDR2: SGHTA and FQGNSA. This CDR3 has 11 residues. V was clipped by 3 bases and J by 6 bases, with 3 bases between them.

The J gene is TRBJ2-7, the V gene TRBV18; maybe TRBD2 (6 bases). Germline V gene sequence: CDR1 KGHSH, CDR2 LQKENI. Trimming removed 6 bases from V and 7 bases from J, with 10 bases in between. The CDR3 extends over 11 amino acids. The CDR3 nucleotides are TGTGCCAGCTCTCCCGCGGGGGAGCAGTACTTC. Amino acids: CASSPAGEQYF.

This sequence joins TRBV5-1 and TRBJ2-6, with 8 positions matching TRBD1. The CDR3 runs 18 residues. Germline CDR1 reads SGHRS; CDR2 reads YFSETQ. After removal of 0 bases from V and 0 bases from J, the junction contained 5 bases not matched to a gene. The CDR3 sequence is CASSLAEQGVSGANVLTF. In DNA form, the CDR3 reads TGCGCCAGCAGCTTGGCGGAACAGGGGGTCTCTGGGGCCAACGTCCTGACTTTC.

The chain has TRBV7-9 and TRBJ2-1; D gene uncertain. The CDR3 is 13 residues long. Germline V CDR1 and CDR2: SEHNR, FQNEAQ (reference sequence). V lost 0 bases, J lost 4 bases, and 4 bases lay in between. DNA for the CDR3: TGTGCCAGCAGCTTAGCACAGTACAATGAGCAGTTCTTC. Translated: CASSLAQYNEQFF.

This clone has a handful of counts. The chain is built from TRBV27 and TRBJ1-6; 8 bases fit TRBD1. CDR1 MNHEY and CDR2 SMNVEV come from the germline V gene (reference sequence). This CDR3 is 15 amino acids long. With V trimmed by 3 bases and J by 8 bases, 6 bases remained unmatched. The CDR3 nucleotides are TGTGCCAGCAGTTTCGGGGCAGGGGGCGATTCACCCCTCCACTTT. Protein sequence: CASSFGAGGDSPLHF.

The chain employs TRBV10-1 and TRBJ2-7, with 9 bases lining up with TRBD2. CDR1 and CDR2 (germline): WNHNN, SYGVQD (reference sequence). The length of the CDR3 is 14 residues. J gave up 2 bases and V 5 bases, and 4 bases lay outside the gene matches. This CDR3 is CASSSSGGTYEQYF. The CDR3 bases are TGCGCCAGCAGTAGCAGCGGGGGGACCTACGAGCAGTACTTC.

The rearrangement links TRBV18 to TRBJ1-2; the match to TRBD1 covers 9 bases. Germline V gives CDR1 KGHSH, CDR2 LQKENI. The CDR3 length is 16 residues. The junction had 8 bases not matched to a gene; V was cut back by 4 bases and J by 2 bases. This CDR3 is CASSLTGQGGNYGYTF. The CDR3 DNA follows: TGTGCCAGCTCACTCACGGGACAGGGAGGAAACTATGGCTACACCTTC.

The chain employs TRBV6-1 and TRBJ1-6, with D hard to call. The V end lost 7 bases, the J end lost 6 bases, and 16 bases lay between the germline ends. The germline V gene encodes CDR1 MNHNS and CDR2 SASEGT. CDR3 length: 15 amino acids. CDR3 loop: CASMAEPLPNSPLHF. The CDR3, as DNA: TGTGCCAGCATGGCCGAACCCCTCCCTAATTCACCCCTCCACTTT.

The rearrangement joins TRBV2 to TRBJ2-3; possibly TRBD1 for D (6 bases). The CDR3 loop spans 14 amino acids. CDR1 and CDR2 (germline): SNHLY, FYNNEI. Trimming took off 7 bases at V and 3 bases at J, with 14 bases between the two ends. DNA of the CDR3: TGTGCCAGCATAAAGGGACAAAGAACAGATACGCAGTATTTT. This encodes CASIKGQRTDTQYF.

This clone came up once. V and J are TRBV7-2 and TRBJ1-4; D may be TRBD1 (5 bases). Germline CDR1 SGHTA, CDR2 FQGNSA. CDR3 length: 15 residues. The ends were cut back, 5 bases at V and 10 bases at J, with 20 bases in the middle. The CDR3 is CASSRRGGYEGKLFF. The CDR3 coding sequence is TGTGCCAGCAGCCGACGGGGGGGGTATGAGGGAAAACTGTTTTTT.

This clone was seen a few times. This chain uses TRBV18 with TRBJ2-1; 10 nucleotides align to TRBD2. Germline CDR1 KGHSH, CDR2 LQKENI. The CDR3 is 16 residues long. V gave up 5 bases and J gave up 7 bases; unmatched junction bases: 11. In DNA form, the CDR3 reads TGTGCCAGCTCATCTACATCTAGCGGGAGTTTGAATGAGCAGTTCTTC. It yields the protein CASSSTSSGSLNEQFF.

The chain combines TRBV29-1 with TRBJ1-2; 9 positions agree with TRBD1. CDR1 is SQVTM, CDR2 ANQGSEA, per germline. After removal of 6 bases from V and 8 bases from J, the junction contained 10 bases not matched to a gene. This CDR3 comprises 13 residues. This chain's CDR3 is CSVARGQGKGYTF. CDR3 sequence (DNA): TGCAGCGTGGCTCGGGGACAGGGAAAGGGCTACACCTTC.

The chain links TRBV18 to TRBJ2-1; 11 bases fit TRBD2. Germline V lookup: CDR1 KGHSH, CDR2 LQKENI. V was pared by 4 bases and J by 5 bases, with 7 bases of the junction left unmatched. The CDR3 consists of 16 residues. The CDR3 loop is CASSRDTSGGHNEQFF. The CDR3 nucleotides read TGTGCCAGCTCACGTGATACTAGCGGGGGTCACAATGAGCAGTTCTTC.